These T cell receptor beta chains were read from a single sample in a study of blood T cell repertoires in COVID-19. Here immunoSEQ multiplex PCR was the method, and the copy in TCRdb shows in-frame clones only, minus some. The table has 55,000 to 65,000 clones, around 89% seen once. Sequencing input: peripheral blood. All receptors come from a human donor with active COVID-19. The donor label of this sample is uncertain. CDR3s include the opening cysteine and the closing phenylalanine or tryptophan. Fields, in order: V gene, J gene, D gene, clone size, CDR3 DNA, CDR3 protein. D genes are given only for firm matches. Expanded clones are given a class, and other clones once, few, many or no size at all.

TRBV28,TRBJ2-7,.,.,TGTGCCAGCAGGTCAGGGGCCCCCTGGGAGCAGTACTTC,CASRSGAPWEQYF
TRBV7-3,TRBJ1-1,TRBD1,.,TGTGCCAGCAGCTTGGACAGGGCCACTGAAGCTTTCTTT,CASSLDRATEAFF
TRBV13,TRBJ2-3,TRBD2,.,TGTGCCAGCAGCCCGGGTAGCGGGGGGGGCAACACACAGTATTTT,CASSPGSGGGNTQYF
TRBV6-1,TRBJ1-3,.,once,TGTGCCAGCAGTGAAGACAGAATCTCTGGAAACACCATATATTTT,CASSEDRISGNTIYF
TRBV5-1,TRBJ2-1,TRBD2,.,TGCGCCAGCAGCGCCGGACTAGCGGGGGGAGCCTACAATGAGCAGTTCTTC,CASSAGLAGGAYNEQFF
TRBV27,TRBJ2-1,TRBD1,medium-sized,TGTGCCAGCAGCCCTCAGGGGGCCCCCTACAATGAGCAGTTCTTC,CASSPQGAPYNEQFF
TRBV30,TRBJ1-1,.,.,TGTGCCTGGAGTGTTAACGGGAACACTGAAGCTTTCTTT,CAWSVNGNTEAFF
TRBV30,TRBJ2-4,.,once,TGTGCCTGGAGTCCCCGACACCTAAACATTCAGTACTTC,CAWSPRHLNIQYF
TRBV2,TRBJ1-5,TRBD1,.,TGTGCCAGCGCCTTGATGGGACAGGGAGGCCAGCCCCAGCATTTT,CASALMGQGGQPQHF
TRBV6-5,TRBJ2-7,TRBD1,.,TGTGCCAGCAGTTACGGACAGGCCAGGACCTACGAGCAGTACTTC,CASSYGQARTYEQYF
TRBV10-3,TRBJ2-7,TRBD2,.,TGTGCCATCAGTCCGGGACTAGCGGGAGGGTACGAGCAGTACTTC,CAISPGLAGGYEQYF
TRBV19,TRBJ2-2,TRBD1,.,TGTGCCAGTAGCCTAAGAGGGGGCGGGAACACCGGGGAGCTGTTTTTT,CASSLRGGGNTGELFF
TRBV6-2/TRBV6-3,TRBJ2-7,TRBD2,.,TGTGCCAGCAGCCCTAGACAGGGGGCTAGCGGGAGGGCGAACGAGCAGTACTTC,CASSPRQGASGRANEQYF
TRBV18,TRBJ2-1,TRBD1,.,TGTGCCAGCTCACCAGGACAGGCGAATTCCTACAATGAGCAGTTCTTC,CASSPGQANSYNEQFF
TRBV12-3/TRBV12-4,TRBJ2-7,.,.,TGTGCCAGCAGCTATTCAGGGTACGAGCAGTACTTC,CASSYSGYEQYF
TRBV3-1/TRBV3-2,TRBJ2-2,TRBD1,.,TGTGCCAGCAGCCGCGGGACAGGGGATGGACGAGAGCTGTTTTTT,CASSRGTGDGRELFF
TRBV4-1,TRBJ2-2,.,.,TGCGCCAGCAGGGGTACAGGGTTAGGGAGGAACACCGGGGAGCTGTTTTTT,CASRGTGLGRNTGELFF
TRBV6-5,TRBJ2-1,.,few,TGTGCCAGCAGTTACTCGAGGCGGGAGTTCTTC,CASSYSRREFF
TRBV3-1/TRBV3-2,TRBJ1-4,TRBD1,.,TGTGCCAGCAGCCACGCGGGACAGGGTAATGAAAAACTGTTTTTT,CASSHAGQGNEKLFF
TRBV9,TRBJ2-3,TRBD2,.,TGTGCCAGCAGCTCCAGACTAGCGGGAGTGACAGATACGCAGTATTTT,CASSSRLAGVTDTQYF
TRBV3-1/TRBV3-2,TRBJ2-1,TRBD1,once,TGTGCCAGCAGCCCGACAGGGGAGAGGGGTGAGCAGTTCTTC,CASSPTGERGEQFF
TRBV5-1,TRBJ1-1,TRBD1,.,TGCGCCAGCAGTGGGATAACAGGGGGCACTGAAGCTTTCTTT,CASSGITGGTEAFF
TRBV2,TRBJ2-2,.,.,TGTGCCAGCAGTGACAGGGGATACACCGGGGAGCTGTTTTTT,CASSDRGYTGELFF
TRBV5-1,TRBJ1-2,.,once,TGCGCCAGCAGCTCGGGACAAGGCCCTTATGGCTACACCTTC,CASSSGQGPYGYTF
TRBV6-6,TRBJ2-7,.,.,TGTGCCACCCAACACAGGGTTGAGGGCTACGAGCAGTACTTC,CATQHRVEGYEQYF
TRBV5-1,TRBJ2-7,TRBD1,.,TGCGCCAGCAGCCGAGAGACAGGGGGCTACGAGCAGTACTTC,CASSRETGGYEQYF
TRBV6-5,TRBJ2-2,.,.,TGTGCCAGCAGTTACGAGGTCATGAACACCGGGGAGCTGTTTTTT,CASSYEVMNTGELFF
TRBV19,TRBJ2-3,.,once,TGTGCCAGTAGTATAGGCGGGGGACAAAGCACAGATACGCAGTATTTT,CASSIGGGQSTDTQYF
TRBV10-2,TRBJ1-2,.,.,TGCGCCAGCAGTGAGTCGATGGCAGGGGATCCTAACTATGGCTACACCTTC,CASSESMAGDPNYGYTF